Listed here are 7 T cell receptor beta chains from one sample, sequenced in a study of beta chain features in type 1 diabetes. Points from the study as a whole: For Type 1 diabetes patients, all four CD4+ subsets carried TCRB CDR3s that were moderately but significantly shorter.

As every portion of the isolated RNA was reverse transcribed, the sequencing read expressed TCRB transcripts. Method: immunoSEQ multiplex PCR; TCRdb's copy keeps in-frame clones and lacks some. The profile shows hundreds of thousands of clones, roughly 13% of them singletons. For these receptors, no antigen is known. The sample consisted of naive CD4+ T cells from blood. The receptors stem from a young man with type 1 diabetes.

This clone was detected only a few times. The chain has TRBV29-1 and TRBJ1-4; perhaps TRBD1 as D (5 bases). Trimming removed 7 bases at V and 14 bases at J, with 17 bases between. Germline CDR1 reads SQVTM; CDR2 reads ANQGSEA. The CDR3 extends over 11 amino acids. The CDR3 region is CSAAAWDGLFF. The CDR3 nucleotides read TGCAGCGCTGCAGCCTGGGACGGGCTGTTTTTT.

The V call is TRBV9, the J call TRBJ1-6; D not certain. Between the trimmed V and J ends, which lost 0 bases and 7 bases, there was a span of 14 bases. CDR3 length equals 16 residues. The V gene's germline CDR1 is SGDLS and CDR2 YYNGEE. The CDR3 region has the DNA TGTGCCAGCAGCGTAGCCCCCGCACAGAGCAATTCACCCCTCCACTTT. Its protein is CASSVAPAQSNSPLHF.

This clone was observed a few times. Sequence at one end of the junction differs from germline and may be a read error. CDR3 protein: CAWSPGGYSEQFF. Written as DNA, the CDR3 is TGTGCCTGGTCGCCCGGGGGGTACAGTGAGCAGTTCTTC. V gene TRBV30 combines with J gene TRBJ2-1, with TRBD2 matching 7 bases. This CDR3 has 13 amino acids. Per germline, CDR1 GTSNPN and CDR2 SVGIG (reference sequence). The whole variable domain, remainder taken from reference TRBV30 and TRBJ2-1, is SQTIHQWPATLVQPVGSPLSLECTVEGTSNPNLYWYRQAAGRGLQLLFYSVGIGQISSEVPQNLSASRPQDRQFILSSKKLLLSDSGFYLCAWSPGGYSEQFFGPGTRLTVL.

The J gene is TRBJ1-4, the V gene TRBV28, with TRBD1 as a possible D gene (5 bases). The CDR3 extends over 14 amino acids. V lost 8 bases and J lost 8, with 18 bases in between. CDR1 is MDHEN, CDR2 SYDVKM, per germline. The CDR3 coding sequence is TGTGCCAGCGTTTCTCCGGGACCGGTGGAAAAACTGTTTTTT. Its protein is CASVSPGPVEKLFF.

This chain uses TRBV19 with TRBJ2-1, with D unresolved. Trimming pared 4 bases from V and 8 bases from J, leaving 15 bases between. Germline V CDR1 and CDR2: LNHDA, SQIVND (reference sequence). This CDR3 spans 14 amino acids. The CDR3 DNA is TGTGCCAGTAGTACCGGGCCGGCCAGCGATGAGCAGTTCTTC. Translated: CASSTGPASDEQFF. The full variable domain, rest sourced from reference TRBV19 and TRBJ2-1, is DGGITQSPKYLFRKEGQNVTLSCEQNLNHDAMYWYRQDPGQGLRLIYYSQIVNDFQKGDIAEGYSVSREKKESFPLTVTSAQKNPTAFYLCASSTGPASDEQFFGPGTRLTVL.

This chain joins TRBV7-2 and TRBJ1-2, with TRBD1 as a possible D gene (5 bases). CDR1 SGHTA and CDR2 FQGNSA come from the germline V gene. V gave up 2 bases and J gave up 8 bases, with 12 bases separating them. CDR3 length: 13 residues. CDR3: CASSLIGARGYTF. The CDR3 bases are TGTGCCAGCAGCTTAATCGGGGCGAGGGGCTACACCTTC.

This clone occurred a few times. The rearrangement links TRBV5-1 to TRBJ1-2; D not certain. From germline, CDR1 is SGHRS and CDR2 YFSETQ. The CDR3 covers 15 residues. V lost 0 bases and J lost 0, with 9 bases in between. The chain's CDR3 is CASSLGGPANYGYTF. The CDR3 region has the DNA TGCGCCAGCAGCTTGGGAGGGCCAGCTAACTATGGCTACACCTTC. Full variable domain (missing parts from reference TRBV5-1 and TRBJ1-2): KAGVTQTPRYLIKTRGQQVTLSCSPISGHRSVSWYQQTPGQGLQFLFEYFSETQRNKGNFPGRFSGRQFSNSRSEMNVSTLELGDSALYLCASSLGGPANYGYTFGSGTRLTVV.